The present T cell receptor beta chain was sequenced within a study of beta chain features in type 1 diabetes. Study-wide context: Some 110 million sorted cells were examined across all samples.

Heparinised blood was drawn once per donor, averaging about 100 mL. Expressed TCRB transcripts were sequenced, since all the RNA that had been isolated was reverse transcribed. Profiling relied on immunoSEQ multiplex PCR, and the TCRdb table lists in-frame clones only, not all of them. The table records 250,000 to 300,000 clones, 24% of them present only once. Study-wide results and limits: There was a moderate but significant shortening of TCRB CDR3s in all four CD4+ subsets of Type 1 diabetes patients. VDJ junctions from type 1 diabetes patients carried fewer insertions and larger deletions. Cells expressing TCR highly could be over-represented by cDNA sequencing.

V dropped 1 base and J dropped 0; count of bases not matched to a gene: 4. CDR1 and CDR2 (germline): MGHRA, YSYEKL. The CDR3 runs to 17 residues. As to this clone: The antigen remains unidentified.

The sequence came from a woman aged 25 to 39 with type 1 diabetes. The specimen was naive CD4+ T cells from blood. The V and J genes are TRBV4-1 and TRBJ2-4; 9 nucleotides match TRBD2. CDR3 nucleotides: TGCGCCAGCAGCCAAGTCCTAGCGGGATTAGCCAAAAACATTCAGTACTTC. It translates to CASSQVLAGLAKNIQYF.